A single sample is the source of the 22 T cell receptor beta chains below, sequenced in a study of OX40 agonist ivuxolimab in advanced cancers. This table comes from immunoSEQ multiplex PCR, and its TCRdb copy is limited to in-frame clones, with some not included. The sample carries over 45,000 clones, approximately 93% recorded once. Here the sequenced sample was CD4+ or CD8+ T cells sorted from blood, taken in a trial of the OX40 agonist ivuxolimab. Receptors were obtained from an adult with an advanced solid tumor such as melanoma, head and neck, liver or kidney cancer.

V is TRBV1 and J is TRBJ2-2; whether TRBD2, the table's D call, matches the DNA was not checked. TRBV1 is a listed pseudogene. The CDR3 has 17 residues. CDR3 nucleotide sequence: TGCACCAGCACCCTTGGGACTTCCCTACACTTCTACGGGGAGCTGTTTTTT. Translated: CTSTLGTSLHFYGELFF.

The genes are TRBV9 and TRBJ2-2; 14 nucleotides line up with TRBD2. Trimming took 1 base from V and 6 from J; bases not matched to a gene: 5. The CDR3 runs 17 residues. Germline values: CDR1 SGDLS, CDR2 YYNGEE. The CDR3: CASSVPGLAGDSGELFF. The CDR3 nucleotides are TGTGCCAGCAGCGTACCGGGACTAGCGGGAGATTCCGGGGAGCTGTTTTTT.

The V gene is TRBV27, the J gene TRBJ1-3; D unresolved. The V and J ends lost 5 bases and 4 bases respectively, with 18 bases between them. The CDR3 loop spans 16 amino acids. The germline CDR1 and CDR2 sequences are MNHEY and SMNVEV (reference sequence). CDR3 loop: CASSPRNPLGGNTIYF. DNA of the CDR3: TGTGCCAGCAGTCCCCGAAACCCCCTGGGAGGAAACACCATATATTTT.

The gene calls are TRBV28 and TRBJ2-5; no clear D gene. The CDR3 totals 15 residues. The V gene lost 7 bases and the J gene lost 0 bases, with 15 bases spanning the gap. Germline lookup yields CDR1 MDHEN and CDR2 SYDVKM. In DNA form, the CDR3 reads TGTGCCAGCACCCAACCTGCCCTTGACCAAGAGACCCAGTACTTC. Protein sequence: CASTQPALDQETQYF.

This chain uses TRBV28 with TRBJ2-7, with a tentative D call TRBD1 (5 bases). This CDR3 region has 14 residues. Germline loops: CDR1 MDHEN, CDR2 SYDVKM. V was shortened by 3 bases and J by 7 bases, with 16 bases between the two germline ends. The CDR3 nucleotides are TGTGCCAGCAGTTTGGTCAGGGCCGGCAGGGAGCAGTACTTC. This codes for CASSLVRAGREQYF.

This clone was picked up one time. The rearrangement joins TRBV11-2 to TRBJ2-5; D gene unclear. Looked up from germline, CDR1 is SGHAT and CDR2 is FQNNGV. The germline V and J ends were trimmed by 5 bases and 5 bases, with 12 bases remaining between them. This CDR3 region has 13 residues. CDR3 sequence: CASSLTHRETQYF. As DNA, the CDR3 is TGTGCCAGCAGCCTGACCCATCGGGAGACCCAGTACTTC.

The chain recombines TRBV29-1 with TRBJ1-3, with 8 bases matching TRBD1. Looked up from germline, CDR1 is SQVTM and CDR2 is ANQGSEA. This CDR3 is built from 13 residues. Trimming at V came to 4 bases and at J to 3 bases, leaving 2 bases not matched to a gene. Here the CDR3 reads CSVVQGDGNTIYF. CDR3 in DNA: TGCAGCGTTGTACAGGGGGATGGAAACACCATATATTTT.

This sequence joins TRBV4-1 and TRBJ2-3, with no clear D. V lost 0 bases, J lost 3 bases, and 13 bases lay in between. CDR1 and CDR2 (germline): MGHRA, YSYEKL. The CDR3 runs to 16 residues. The CDR3 DNA follows: TGCGCCAGCAGCCAAGATCCGGCTCTTGAGACAGATACGCAGTATTTT. Translating it yields CASSQDPALETDTQYF.

CDR3 protein: CASSLAGSNEQYF. CDR3 coding DNA: TGTGCCAGCAGTTTAGCAGGATCCAACGAGCAGTACTTC. The chain joins TRBV28 to TRBJ2-7; D is unresolved. The CDR3 totals 13 residues. Between the trimmed V and J ends, which lost 2 bases and 5 bases, there was a span of 10 bases. Germline CDR1 MDHEN, CDR2 SYDVKM.

This chain uses TRBV13 with TRBJ2-7; D may match TRBD1 or TRBD2 (5 bases each). Germline V lookup: CDR1 PRHDT, CDR2 FYEKMQ (reference sequence). CDR3 length: 17 residues. V lost 4 bases to trimming and J lost 0 bases, with 19 bases between them. This chain's CDR3 is CASSSGLGSQGSYEQYF. DNA of the CDR3: TGTGCCAGCAGCTCAGGGTTGGGGAGTCAAGGCTCCTACGAGCAGTACTTC.

V gene TRBV7-9 combines with J gene TRBJ1-2, with 11 bases that match TRBD1. CDR3 length: 15 residues. CDR1 and CDR2 from the germline V gene are SEHNR and FQNEAQ (reference sequence). V was pared by 5 bases and J by 7 bases, with 9 bases of the junction left unmatched. The CDR3 region has the DNA TGTGCCAGCAGCATAGGGACAGGGGGAAGCAGTGGCTACACCTTC. This encodes CASSIGTGGSSGYTF.

This rearrangement joins TRBV7-6 to TRBJ2-7, with D possibly matching TRBD1 (5 bases). The CDR3 has 14 amino acids. CDR1 is SGHVS, CDR2 FNYEAQ, per germline. Deletions cut 2 bases from V and 3 bases from J, with 11 bases between. The CDR3 coding sequence is TGTGCCAGCAGCTTAAGTGACAGAGACTACGAGCAGTACTTC. Its protein is CASSLSDRDYEQYF. The entire variable domain, with the rest obtained from reference TRBV7-6 and TRBJ2-7, is as follows: GAGVSQSPRYKVTKRGQDVALRCDPISGHVSLYWYRQALGQGPEFLTYFNYEAQQDKSGLPNDRFSAERPEGSISTLTIQRTEQRDSAMYRCASSLSDRDYEQYFGPGTRLTVT.

The count of this clone is one. The rearrangement links TRBV6-5 to TRBJ2-7; D call uncertain. This CDR3 has 15 amino acids. The V gene lost 2 bases and the J gene lost 3 bases, with 14 bases spanning the gap. Looked up from germline, CDR1 is MNHEY and CDR2 is SVGAGI. CDR3 nucleotide sequence: TGTGCCAGCAGTTACGATCGTCCAGGCTACTACGAGCAGTACTTC. Protein product: CASSYDRPGYYEQYF.

The chain joins TRBV28 to TRBJ1-1; D remains ambiguous. Germline values: CDR1 MDHEN, CDR2 SYDVKM. The CDR3 spans 12 residues. The V end lost 5 bases, the J end lost 6 bases, and 10 bases lay between the germline ends. The CDR3 nucleotides read TGTGCCAGCAGTCCACCGGAATCTGAAGCTTTCTTT. This translates into CASSPPESEAFF.

The chain employs TRBV4-3 and TRBJ2-7; TRBD2 matches 7 bases. Germline V gene data show CDR1 as LGHNA and CDR2 as YSLEER. Unmatched junction bases numbered 11, after V lost 4 bases and J lost 5 bases. CDR3 length: 15 amino acids. CDR3: CASSRAGDSRDEQYF. CDR3 sequence (DNA): TGCGCCAGCAGCCGGGCGGGGGACTCTCGGGACGAGCAGTACTTC.

The chain has TRBV7-9 and TRBJ2-7; 8 bases fit TRBD2. CDR3 length: 16 amino acids. The ends lost 5 bases at V and 6 bases at J; junction bases unmatched: 15. Germline V gene sequence: CDR1 SEHNR, CDR2 FQNEAQ (reference sequence). The CDR3 spells CASSPRGGSGASEQYF. CDR3 nucleotide sequence: TGTGCCAGCAGCCCCCGGGGAGGTAGCGGGGCAAGCGAGCAGTACTTC. Combining the CDR3 with reference TRBV7-9 and TRBJ2-7 gives the whole variable domain DTGVSQNPRHKITKRGQNVTFRCDPISEHNRLYWYRQTLGQGPEFLTYFQNEAQLEKSRLLSDRFSAERPKGSFSTLEIQRTEQGDSAMYLCASSPRGGSGASEQYFGPGTRLTVT.

The gene calls are TRBV13 and TRBJ2-7; 10 bases fit TRBD1. Germline values: CDR1 PRHDT, CDR2 FYEKMQ (reference sequence). The V and J ends lost 3 bases and 6 bases, in that order; junction bases with no gene match: 11. CDR3 size: 16 residues. The CDR3 loop is CASSFSTPGTGAEQYF. As DNA, the CDR3 is TGTGCCAGCAGCTTTTCTACCCCCGGGACAGGGGCCGAGCAGTACTTC. The full variable domain, in which reference TRBV13 and TRBJ2-7 provide the parts outside the CDR3, is AAGVIQSPRHLIKEKRETATLKCYPIPRHDTVYWYQQGPGQDPQFLISFYEKMQSDKGSIPDRFSAQQFSDYHSELNMSSLELGDSALYFCASSFSTPGTGAEQYFGPGTRLTVT.

The chain carries TRBV4-3 and TRBJ2-1; TRBD2 agrees at 8 bases. Losses at the gene ends were 0 bases for V and 5 bases for J; bases not matched to a gene: 15. There are 19 residues in the CDR3. Germline V gives CDR1 LGHNA, CDR2 YSLEER. CDR3 DNA: TGCGCCAGCAGCCAAGATCCGGGGGGGGCGAGGGGAGTGGACAATGAGCAGTTCTTC. Encoded protein: CASSQDPGGARGVDNEQFF.

This rearrangement joins TRBV9 to TRBJ2-7; 7 nucleotides match TRBD2. This CDR3 is 15 amino acids long. The germline CDR1 and CDR2 sequences are SGDLS and YYNGEE. V lost 4 bases, J lost 0 bases, and 7 bases stayed unmatched. The CDR3 DNA follows: TGTGCCAGCAGCCCCGTCAGCGGGGCCTCCTACGAGCAGTACTTC. This sequence encodes CASSPVSGASYEQYF.

The V call is TRBV29-1, the J call TRBJ2-1; D is unclear. Germline CDR1 and CDR2: SQVTM and ANQGSEA. The germline V and J ends were trimmed by 4 bases and 0 bases, with 10 bases remaining between them. The CDR3 extends over 14 amino acids. The CDR3 here is CSVVVQNSYNEQFF. In nucleotides, the CDR3 is TGCAGCGTTGTGGTACAAAACTCCTACAATGAGCAGTTCTTC.

On this clone: This specimen includes other DNA sequences encoding the same CDR3. The gene calls are TRBV11-2 and TRBJ2-5; D is unclear. Germline V gene lookup returns CDR1 SGHAT and CDR2 FQNNGV. V dropped 5 bases and J dropped 5 bases, with 6 bases sitting between them. The CDR3 totals 11 residues. The CDR3 nucleotides read TGTGCCAGCAGCCTAGGGGAGACCCAGTACTTC. It codes for CASSLGETQYF.

The chain recombines TRBV19 with TRBJ2-7; 10 bases are a match to TRBD2. The CDR3 loop spans 15 amino acids. Germline lookup yields CDR1 LNHDA and CDR2 SQIVND (reference sequence). The junction had 7 bases not matched to a gene; V was cut back by 6 bases and J by 2 bases. The CDR3, as DNA: TGTGCCAGTAGCCCAGGACTAGCGGCCCCCTACGAGCAGTACTTC. Protein sequence: CASSPGLAAPYEQYF.